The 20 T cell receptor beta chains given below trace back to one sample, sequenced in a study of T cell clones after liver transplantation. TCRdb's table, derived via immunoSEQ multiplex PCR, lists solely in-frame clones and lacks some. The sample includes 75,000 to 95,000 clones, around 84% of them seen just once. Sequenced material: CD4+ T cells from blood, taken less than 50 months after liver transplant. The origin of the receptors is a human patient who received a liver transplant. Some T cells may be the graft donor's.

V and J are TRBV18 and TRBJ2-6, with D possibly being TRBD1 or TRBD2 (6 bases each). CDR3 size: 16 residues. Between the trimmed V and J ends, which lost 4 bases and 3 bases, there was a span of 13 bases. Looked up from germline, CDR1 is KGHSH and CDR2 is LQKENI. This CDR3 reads CASSQPGASGANVLTF. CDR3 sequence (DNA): TGTGCCAGCTCACAACCGGGGGCTAGTGGGGCCAACGTCCTGACTTTC.

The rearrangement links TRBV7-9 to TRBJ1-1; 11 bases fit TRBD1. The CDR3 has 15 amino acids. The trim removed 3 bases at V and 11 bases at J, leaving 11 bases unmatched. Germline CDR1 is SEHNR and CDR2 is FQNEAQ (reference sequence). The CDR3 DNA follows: TGTGCCAGCAGCTTCCCGGGACAGGGGGTATCTGGCGCTTTCTTT. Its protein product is CASSFPGQGVSGAFF. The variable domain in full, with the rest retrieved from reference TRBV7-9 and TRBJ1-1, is DTGVSQNPRHKITKRGQNVTFRCDPISEHNRLYWYRQTLGQGPEFLTYFQNEAQLEKSRLLSDRFSAERPKGSFSTLEIQRTEQGDSAMYLCASSFPGQGVSGAFFGQGTRLTVV.

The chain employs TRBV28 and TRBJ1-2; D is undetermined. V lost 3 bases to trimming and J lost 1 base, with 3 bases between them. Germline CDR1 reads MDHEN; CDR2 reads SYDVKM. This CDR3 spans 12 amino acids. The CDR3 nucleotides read TGTGCCAGCAGTTTCAATAACTATGGCTACACCTTC. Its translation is CASSFNNYGYTF.

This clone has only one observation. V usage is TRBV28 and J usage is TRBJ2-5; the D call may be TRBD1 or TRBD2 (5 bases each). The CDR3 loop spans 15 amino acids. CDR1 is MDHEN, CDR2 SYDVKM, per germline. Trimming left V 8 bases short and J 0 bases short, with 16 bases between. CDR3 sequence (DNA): TGTGCCAGCGGGGACGGATCGCGGTACCAAGAGACCCAGTACTTC. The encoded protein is CASGDGSRYQETQYF.

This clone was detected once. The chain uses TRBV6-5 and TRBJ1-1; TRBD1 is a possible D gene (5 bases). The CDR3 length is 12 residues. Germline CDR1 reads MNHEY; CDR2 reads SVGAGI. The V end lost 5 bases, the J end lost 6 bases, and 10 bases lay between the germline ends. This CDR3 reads CASSPGGSEAFF. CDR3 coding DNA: TGTGCCAGCAGTCCCGGGGGTTCTGAAGCTTTCTTT.

In DNA form, the CDR3 reads TGTGCCAGCAGTAAAACAACGAACACCGGGGAGCTGTTTTTT. Its protein product is CASSKTTNTGELFF. The chain carries TRBV6-5 and TRBJ2-2; D remains ambiguous. This CDR3 has 14 amino acids. Germline V CDR1 and CDR2: MNHEY, SVGAGI. V shed 5 bases and J shed 0 bases, with 7 bases lying between them.

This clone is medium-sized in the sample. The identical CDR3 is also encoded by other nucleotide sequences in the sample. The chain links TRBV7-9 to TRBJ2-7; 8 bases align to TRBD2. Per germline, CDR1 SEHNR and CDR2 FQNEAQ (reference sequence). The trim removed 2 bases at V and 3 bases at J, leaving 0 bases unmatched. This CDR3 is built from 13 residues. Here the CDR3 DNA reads TGTGCCAGCAGCTTAACTAGCGGCTACGAGCAGTACTTC. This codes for CASSLTSGYEQYF.

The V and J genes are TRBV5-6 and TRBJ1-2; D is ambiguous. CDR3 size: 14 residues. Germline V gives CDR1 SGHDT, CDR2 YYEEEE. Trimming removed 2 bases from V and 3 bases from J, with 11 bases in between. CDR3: CASSLFRADYGYTF. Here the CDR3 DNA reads TGTGCCAGCAGCTTATTTAGGGCAGACTATGGCTACACCTTC.

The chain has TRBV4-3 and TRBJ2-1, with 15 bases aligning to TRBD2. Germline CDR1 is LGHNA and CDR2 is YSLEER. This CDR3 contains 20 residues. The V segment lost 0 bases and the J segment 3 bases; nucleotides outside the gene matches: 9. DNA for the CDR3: TGCGCCAGCAGCCAAGATATCCCCGGGACTAGCGGGGGGCTCTACAATGAGCAGTTCTTC. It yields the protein CASSQDIPGTSGGLYNEQFF.

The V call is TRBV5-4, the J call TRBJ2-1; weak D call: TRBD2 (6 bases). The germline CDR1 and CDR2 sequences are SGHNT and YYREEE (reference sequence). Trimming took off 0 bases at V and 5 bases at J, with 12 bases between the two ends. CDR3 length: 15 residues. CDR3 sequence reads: CASSLDPAGDNEQFF. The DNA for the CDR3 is TGTGCCAGCAGCTTGGATCCAGCGGGCGACAATGAGCAGTTCTTC.

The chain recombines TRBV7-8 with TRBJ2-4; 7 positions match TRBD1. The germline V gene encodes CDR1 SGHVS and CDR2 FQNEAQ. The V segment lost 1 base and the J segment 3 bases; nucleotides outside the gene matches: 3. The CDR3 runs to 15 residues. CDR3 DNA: TGTGCCAGCAGCTTAGGAGGGGGCTACAAAAACATTCAGTACTTC. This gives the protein CASSLGGGYKNIQYF.

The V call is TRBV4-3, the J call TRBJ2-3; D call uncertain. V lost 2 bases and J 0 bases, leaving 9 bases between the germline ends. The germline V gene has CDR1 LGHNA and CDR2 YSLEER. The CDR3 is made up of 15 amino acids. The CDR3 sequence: CASSQNPFSTDTQYF. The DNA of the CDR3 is TGCGCCAGCAGCCAAAACCCCTTCAGCACAGATACGCAGTATTTT.

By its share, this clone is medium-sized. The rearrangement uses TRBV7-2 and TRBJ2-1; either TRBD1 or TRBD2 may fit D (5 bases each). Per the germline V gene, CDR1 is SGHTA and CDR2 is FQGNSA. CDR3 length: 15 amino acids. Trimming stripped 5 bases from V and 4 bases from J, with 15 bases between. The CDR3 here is CASSPGASRYNEQFF. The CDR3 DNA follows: TGTGCCAGCAGCCCCGGGGCCTCAAGGTACAATGAGCAGTTCTTC.

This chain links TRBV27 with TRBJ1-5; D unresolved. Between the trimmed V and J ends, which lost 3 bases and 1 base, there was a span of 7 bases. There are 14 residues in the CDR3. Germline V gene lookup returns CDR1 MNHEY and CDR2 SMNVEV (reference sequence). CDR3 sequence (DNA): TGTGCCAGCAGTTTGGGCGGGAGCAATCAGCCCCAGCATTTT. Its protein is CASSLGGSNQPQHF.

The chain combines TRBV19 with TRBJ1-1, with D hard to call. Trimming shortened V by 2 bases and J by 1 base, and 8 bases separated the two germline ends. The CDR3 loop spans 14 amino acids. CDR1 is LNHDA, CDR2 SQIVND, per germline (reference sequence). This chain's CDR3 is CASSIQGRNTEAFF. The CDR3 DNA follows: TGTGCCAGTAGTATACAAGGGAGGAACACTGAAGCTTTCTTT.

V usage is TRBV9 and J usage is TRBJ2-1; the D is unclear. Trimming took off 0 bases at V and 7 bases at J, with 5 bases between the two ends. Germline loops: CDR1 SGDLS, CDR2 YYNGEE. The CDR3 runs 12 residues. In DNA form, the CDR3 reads TGTGCCAGCAGCGTAGGAGTGAATGAGCAGTTCTTC. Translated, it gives CASSVGVNEQFF.

The CDR3 DNA sequence: TGTGCCAGCAGCCCCTCGACAGTAAATGAGCAGTTCTTC. Translating it yields CASSPSTVNEQFF. The gene calls are TRBV7-7 and TRBJ2-1, with D possibly being TRBD1 (5 bases). Trimming took 5 bases from V and 7 from J, leaving 12 bases between them. Germline V gene lookup returns CDR1 SSHAT and CDR2 FNYEAQ (reference sequence). The CDR3 spans 13 residues.

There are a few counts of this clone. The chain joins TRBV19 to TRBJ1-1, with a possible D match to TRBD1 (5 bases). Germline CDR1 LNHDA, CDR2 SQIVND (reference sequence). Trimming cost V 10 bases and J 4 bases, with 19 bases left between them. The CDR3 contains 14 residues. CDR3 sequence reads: CAIQRRGGGTEAFF. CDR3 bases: TGTGCCATACAACGAAGGGGTGGTGGCACTGAAGCTTTCTTT.

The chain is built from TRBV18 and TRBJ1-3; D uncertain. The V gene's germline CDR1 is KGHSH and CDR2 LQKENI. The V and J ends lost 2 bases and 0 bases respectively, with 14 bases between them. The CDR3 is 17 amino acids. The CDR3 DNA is TGTGCCAGCTCACCAATCGCGCAGGCGCCCTCTGGAAACACCATATATTTT. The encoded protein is CASSPIAQAPSGNTIYF.

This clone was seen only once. For the CDR3, the DNA is TGTGCCAGCAGCAAGGAGCGGGAAAGTACGCAGTATTTT. Its translation is CASSKERESTQYF. The chain joins TRBV7-2 to TRBJ2-3, with 7 bases matching TRBD2. This CDR3 spans 13 amino acids. The germline CDR1 and CDR2 sequences are SGHTA and FQGNSA. V dropped 5 bases and J dropped 8; count of bases not matched to a gene: 7.